This TCR beta chain is from a study of human T cells and chemical hapten exposure (TCRdb year 2021). A note on the overall study: For sensitization, 2% DPC in acetone was applied to a roughly 2 cm by roughly 2 cm area of upper inner arm skin. Throughout the study period of 20 to 30 weeks, patients also received therapeutic DPC doses to the scalp every week. Patch testing on the upper back used Finn chambers containing 0.01% DPC, with scoring done after 6 days according to International Contact Dermatitis Research Group standards. The mostly female patient cohort included alopecia areata with under or over 50% scalp involvement, alopecia totalis and alopecia universalis. The libraries were sequenced as a pool, and the TCR yield per sample differed mostly because of small variations in library volumes within the pool. The study tracked peripheral blood TCR repertoire changes in vivo during primary and secondary sensitization to the hapten diphenylcyclopropenone (DPC) in alopecia patients. Patient blood was sampled pre-sensitization (week 0) and at 2, 6 and about 24 weeks after DPC sensitization. About 29 alopecia patients gave blood for TCR sequencing at one to four time points (pre-sensitization, 2, 6 and 24 weeks).

Regarding this clonotype: Its cognate antigen has yet to be identified. No much larger clone exists at a distance of one base, and base qualities are not known.

Results and caveats for the whole study, not just this receptor: Patch test score was positively correlated with the number of PT1 expanded TCRs, with significance at thresholds 8, 16 and 32 but not at 4. After repeated subsampling, the strength of the expansion versus patch-test correlation and the threshold at which it became significant changed. DPC sensitization did not change the number of TCRs with a frequency above 1 in 1000, and there was no evidence of changes in global repertoire structure. Alopecia, a presumed autoimmune disease, was present in all patients, so the immune response of the patients might differ from that of healthy individuals. Significantly more large CDR3 similarity clusters were formed by expanded TCRs than by pre-sensitization or healthy control sets, consistent with antigen-driven responses.

The time point label for this specimen denotes: pre-sensitization, week 0. The sample's treatment or condition label is to be understood as: therapeutic diphenylcyclopropenone sensitization with weekly scalp DPC. At each patch-test visit, blood was drawn before the patch test was applied. Patients were considered eligible if aged 18 to 70, diagnosed with alopecia and deemed suitable for DPC therapy, and patients were excluded if pregnant. Total RNA was isolated from unfractionated whole blood collected in Tempus Blood RNA tubes. Receptor amplification or capture employed RACE. Instrument on record: NextSeq 500. During library preparation, unique molecular identifiers were attached to individual cDNA molecules so that TCRs could be counted in a quantitative, reproducible way. From each blood RNA sample, both TCR alpha and TCR beta chains were sequenced. In the original analysis: Samples had a median of roughly 87,000 TCRs, with a range from about 23,224 to 750,000. V, J and CDR3 annotation of the TCR reads was performed with the Decombinator software suite. Every sample was subsampled to the same number of TCRs (28,000) for the PS versus PT1 abundance plots. Expanded TCRs were defined as absent before sensitization and observed at least eight times at the 2-week time point. TCRdb handled the public reads itself, with Q25 trimming in fastp and clone calling in MiXCR, and kept productive beta chains. A single entry per CDR3 protein holds the most common genes and DNA from its merged rows. These V and J calls originate from TCRdb's pipeline instead of the authors' own analysis. This sample comprises a few hundred thousand distinct CDR3 sequences, approximately 8% of them detected only once. Of the sample, 1.2% falls within the top ten clones.

V loses 6 bases, J loses 1 base, and the germline ends lie 5 bases apart. CDR1 and CDR2, looked up from the germline V gene (reference sequence), are DFQATT and SNEGSKA. Including the terminal cysteine and phenylalanine, the CDR3 comprises 11 residues. Only the CDR3 region is kept as DNA, spanning 33 bases read in frame from base 1. The receptor comes from a young man with alopecia areata. Some clones in this sample may be carry-over from other donors' samples. Sequenced here: whole blood, sampled in connection with sensitization to the hapten diphenylcyclopropenone (DPC). The rearrangement combines TRBV20-1 with TRBJ2-3; no D segment can be confidently identified. The bases are TGCAGTGCCGGTGGCACAGATACGCAGTATTTT. Its translation is CSAGGTDTQYF.